The rows below give T cell receptor beta chains drawn from one sample of a study of T cell repertoires in cytomegalovirus infection. TCRdb processed the reads anew with MiXCR; each CDR3 protein has one entry. The data show about 830,000 distinct CDR3 sequences, 30% to 35% seen once. No antigen has been identified for these receptors. The specimen was cultured CD8+ T cells from PBMCs, collected from culture after CMV antigen stimulation. These receptors originate from a human donor in good health (CMV status not recorded). Some clones in this sample may be carry-over from other donors' samples. The CDR3 runs from the conserved cysteine through the conserved F or W. A D gene is named only where the DNA matches it firmly. Only part of the rows carry a size: once, few, many, or a class if the clone is expanded.

few TRBJ1-1 TRBV6-5 . CASSYSTGVDTEAFF TGTGCCAGCAGTTACTCTACAGGTGTGGACACTGAAGCTTTCTTT
few TRBJ2-1 TRBV7-2 . CASSNWIHNEQFF TGTGCCAGCAGCAATTGGATCCACAATGAGCAGTTCTTC
few TRBJ2-2 TRBV11-2 . CASSPGTETGELFF TGTGCCAGCAGCCCCGGGACTGAGACCGGGGAGCTGTTTTTT
. TRBJ2-3 TRBV6-1 . CASSEEGGGHRDTQYF TGTGCCAGCAGTGAAGAGGGGGGCGGCCATCGGGATACGCAGTATTTT
. TRBJ2-2 TRBV9 . CASSVVRGNTGELFF TGTGCCAGCAGCGTAGTGCGGGGGAACACCGGGGAGCTGTTTTTT
many TRBJ1-1 TRBV7-9 . CASSLAQGLWAVDTEAFF TGTGCCAGCAGCTTAGCTCAGGGCCTGTGGGCAGTGGACACTGAAGCTTTCTTT
. TRBJ2-2 TRBV7-9 . CASRTGLMNTGELFF TGTGCCAGCAGAACGGGACTGATGAACACCGGGGAGCTGTTTTTT
. TRBJ2-2 TRBV4-1 . CASREQGFTGELFF TGCGCCAGCAGGGAACAGGGATTCACCGGGGAGCTGTTTTTT
few TRBJ2-3 TRBV12-3/TRBV12-4 . CASSFEGKDTQYF TGTGCCAGCAGTTTTGAGGGGAAAGATACGCAGTATTTT
. TRBJ2-7 TRBV12-3/TRBV12-4 . CASSPSTRAPYEQYF TGTGCCAGCAGTCCTTCGACCAGAGCCCCCTACGAGCAGTACTTC